One and the same sample provided the 29 T cell receptor beta chains below, sequenced in a study of T-cell reconstitution after alpha-beta-depleted transplantation in children (dated by TCRdb to about 2016). The library was generated by PCR. Sequenced on an Illumina HiSeq 2500. TCR library preparation used molecular barcoding, with unique molecular identifiers applied to normalize quantification of the TCRbeta repertoire. The raw public data were reprocessed by TCRdb itself: fastp quality trimming at Q25, MiXCR clonotype calling, in-frame beta chains only. Identical CDR3 protein sequences are pooled into one entry, listed with their most common genes and DNA. Recorded for this sample are a few hundred thousand distinct CDR3 sequences; around 15% of them occurred a single time. The top ten constitute approximately 28% of the sample. The sample's treatment or condition, from its label and the paper: allogeneic hematopoietic cell transplantation with graft depleted of TCRalphabeta T cells and CD19 B cells.

Source: PBMCs, mostly from graft donor cells, taken 360 days after TCRalphabeta/CD19-depleted stem cell transplant. The source of these receptors is a boy younger than two who had a stem cell transplant for Wiskott-Aldrich syndrome, so the T cells may come from the graft donor.

Ten or more counts support this clonotype. The genes are TRBV24-1 and TRBJ2-2; TRBD1 matches at 9 bases. With V trimmed by 4 bases and J by 7 bases, 9 bases remained unmatched. CDR1 is KGHDR, CDR2 SFDVKD, per germline. The CDR3 has 16 amino acids. In DNA, the CDR3 is TGTGCCACCAGTGACCCCGGGACAGGGAGGATCGGGGAGCTGTTTTTT. Translated, it gives CATSDPGTGRIGELFF.

This clonotype was observed a few times. The chain recombines TRBV5-1 with TRBJ1-4; 7 bases map to TRBD1. The CDR3 runs to 15 residues. Germline V gene lookup returns CDR1 SGHRS and CDR2 YFSETQ. Losses at the gene ends were 3 bases for V and 4 bases for J; bases not matched to a gene: 6. CDR3 DNA: TGCGCCAGCAGCTCGGGACAGCGGGATAATGAAAAACTGTTTTTT. It encodes CASSSGQRDNEKLFF.

Only a few counts were recorded for this clonotype. DNA of the CDR3: TGCGCCAGCAGCCAAGAGGCGGGCGGGGAGCTGTTTTTT. Amino acid sequence: CASSQEAGGELFF. The chain is built from TRBV4-1 and TRBJ2-2; possibly TRBD2 for D (5 bases). Trimming stripped 0 bases from V and 7 bases from J, with 6 bases between. The CDR3 extends over 13 amino acids. Looked up from germline, CDR1 is MGHRA and CDR2 is YSYEKL.

The chain is built from TRBV29-1 and TRBJ2-3; D is undetermined. Germline V gene sequence: CDR1 SQVTM, CDR2 ANQGSEA. This CDR3 contains 11 residues. Trimming pared 3 bases from V and 4 bases from J, leaving 5 bases between. DNA for the CDR3: TGCAGCGTTGACCAACCAGATACGCAGTATTTT. Encoded protein: CSVDQPDTQYF.

This clonotype was counted only a few times. The CDR3 protein is CASSETIRIETQYF. DNA for the CDR3: TGTGCCAGCAGTGAAACCATAAGGATAGAGACCCAGTACTTC. The chain is built from TRBV2 and TRBJ2-5; unclear D gene. This CDR3 is built from 14 residues. Per germline, CDR1 SNHLY and CDR2 FYNNEI. The V gene lost 2 bases and the J gene lost 4 bases, with 11 bases spanning the gap. Drawing the rest from reference TRBV2 and TRBJ2-5, the complete variable domain is EPEVTQTPSHQVTQMGQEVILRCVPISNHLYFYWYRQILGQKVEFLVSFYNNEISEKSEIFDDQFSVERPDGSNFTLKIRSTKLEDSAMYFCASSETIRIETQYFGPGTRLLVL.

This clonotype has at least ten counts. This chain links TRBV29-1 with TRBJ1-1; TRBD1 agrees at 7 bases. CDR1 is SQVTM, CDR2 ANQGSEA, per germline. This CDR3 comprises 14 residues. Germline trimming cut 2 bases from V and 2 bases from J; bases unmatched to any gene: 5. The CDR3 sequence is CSVELQGGNTEAFF. The CDR3 nucleotides read TGCAGCGTTGAACTCCAGGGGGGTAACACTGAAGCTTTCTTT.

The chain uses TRBV7-2 and TRBJ1-5; 10 bases fit TRBD1. Germline CDR1 SGHTA, CDR2 FQGNSA. The CDR3 is 16 amino acids. V lost 1 base, J lost 6 bases, and 6 bases stayed unmatched. The CDR3 DNA follows: TGTGCCAGCAGCTTAGTCGGGCGGGACAGGGGTCAGCCCCAGCATTTT. Translating gives CASSLVGRDRGQPQHF. The variable domain in full, completed from reference TRBV7-2 and TRBJ1-5, reads GAGVSQSPSNKVTEKGKDVELRCDPISGHTALYWYRQSLGQGLEFLIYFQGNSAPDKSGLPSDRFSAERTGGSVSTLTIQRTQQEDSAVYLCASSLVGRDRGQPQHFGDGTRLSIL.

This clonotype has only a few counts. V is TRBV7-9 and J is TRBJ2-5; TRBD1 agrees at 8 bases. The J segment lost 1 base and the V segment lost 1 base, leaving 5 bases of the junction unmatched. The CDR3 is 16 amino acids. Germline CDR1 is SEHNR and CDR2 is FQNEAQ (reference sequence). The CDR3 nucleotides read TGTGCCAGCAGCTTAGTGTGGACAGGGAGCCAAGAGACCCAGTACTTC. Its translation is CASSLVWTGSQETQYF.

This chain joins TRBV14 and TRBJ2-6, with D perhaps TRBD1 (6 bases). With 6 bases removed from V and 4 bases from J, the gap between germline ends came to 13 bases. Germline V gene data show CDR1 as SGHDN and CDR2 as FVKESK. This CDR3 is 15 amino acids long. Written as DNA, the CDR3 is TGTGCCAGCAGGGATCAGGGGAAAGGGGCCAACGTCCTGACTTTC. As protein: CASRDQGKGANVLTF.

This clonotype was observed a few times. The chain is built from TRBV12-3 or TRBV12-4 and TRBJ2-2; D is undetermined. Trimming removed 3 bases from V and 4 bases from J, with 12 bases in between. The CDR3 runs to 15 residues. The CDR3 reads CASSLGLLGTGELFF. In DNA form, the CDR3 reads TGTGCCAGCAGTTTGGGCCTCCTAGGCACCGGGGAGCTGTTTTTT.

This chain connects TRBV2 to TRBJ1-3; the D is unclear. Trimming pared 4 bases from V and 0 bases from J, leaving 10 bases between. Per the germline V gene, CDR1 is SNHLY and CDR2 is FYNNEI. CDR3 length: 15 amino acids. CDR3 DNA: TGTGCCAGCAGTGTCCAGTTAAGCTCTGGAAACACCATATATTTT. It codes for CASSVQLSSGNTIYF.

The chain uses TRBV7-9 and TRBJ2-5; D is perhaps TRBD1 or TRBD2 (5 bases each). CDR3 length: 12 residues. Germline-derived CDR1 and CDR2 are SEHNR and FQNEAQ (reference sequence). V was pared by 3 bases and J by 7 bases, with 9 bases between. DNA for the CDR3: TGTGCCAGCAGCTTCGAGGGGACGACCCAGTACTTC. Translation: CASSFEGTTQYF.

The chain uses TRBV10-3 and TRBJ2-1; no firm D call. CDR1 and CDR2 from the germline V gene are ENHRY and SYGVKD. Trimming removed 10 bases from V and 8 bases from J, with 12 bases in between. The length of the CDR3 is 11 residues. The CDR3 nucleotides are TGTGCCACTGTGGCCCTCGATGAGCAGTTCTTC. This sequence encodes CATVALDEQFF.

The rearrangement links TRBV29-1 to TRBJ2-1; D remains ambiguous. The CDR3 extends over 15 amino acids. Germline assignment: CDR1 SQVTM and CDR2 ANQGSEA. Trimming left V 4 bases short and J 5 bases short, with 18 bases between. CDR3 residues: CSVARYLTGDNEQFF. The CDR3 DNA sequence: TGCAGCGTTGCCCGCTACTTAACTGGCGACAATGAGCAGTTCTTC.

This clonotype has a handful of counts. Here the CDR3 reads CASSSSGTIYGYTF. The CDR3 nucleotides read TGTGCCAGCAGCTCCAGCGGGACGATCTATGGCTACACCTTC. V is TRBV11-3 and J is TRBJ1-2; D might be TRBD1 (5 bases). This CDR3 spans 14 amino acids. V was trimmed by 4 bases and J by 4 bases, leaving 13 bases between them. The germline CDR1 and CDR2 sequences are SGHNT and YENEEA.

In its sample, this clonotype was seen a few times. The chain uses TRBV12-3 or TRBV12-4 and TRBJ2-1; D is perhaps TRBD2 (5 bases). The CDR3 has 15 amino acids. Trimming stripped 7 bases from V and 7 bases from J, with 20 bases between. The chain's CDR3 is CASMRTWVGWNEQFF. The CDR3 DNA reads TGTGCCAGCATGAGGACTTGGGTAGGGTGGAATGAGCAGTTCTTC.

This sequence joins TRBV5-1 and TRBJ2-3; tentatively, D is TRBD1 or TRBD2 (5 bases each). This CDR3 region has 17 residues. The germline gives CDR1 SGHRS, CDR2 YFSETQ. V was pared by 3 bases and J by 0 bases, with 17 bases between. The CDR3 DNA sequence: TGCGCCAGCAGCTCAGAACCCGGGACGGCTAGCACAGATACGCAGTATTTT. Residues: CASSSEPGTASTDTQYF. The entire variable domain, with the rest obtained from reference TRBV5-1 and TRBJ2-3, is as follows: KAGVTQTPRYLIKTRGQQVTLSCSPISGHRSVSWYQQTPGQGLQFLFEYFSETQRNKGNFPGRFSGRQFSNSRSEMNVSTLELGDSALYLCASSSEPGTASTDTQYFGPGTRLTVL.

The J gene is TRBJ2-1, the V gene TRBV5-1, with D possibly being TRBD2 (6 bases). Germline V gives CDR1 SGHRS, CDR2 YFSETQ. The length of the CDR3 is 13 residues. With 4 bases removed from V and 6 bases from J, the gap between germline ends came to 11 bases. The CDR3 DNA follows: TGCGCCAGCAGCGGGCGGGGAGCCAATGAGCAGTTCTTC. Its protein product is CASSGRGANEQFF. The whole variable domain, remainder taken from reference TRBV5-1 and TRBJ2-1, is KAGVTQTPRYLIKTRGQQVTLSCSPISGHRSVSWYQQTPGQGLQFLFEYFSETQRNKGNFPGRFSGRQFSNSRSEMNVSTLELGDSALYLCASSGRGANEQFFGPGTRLTVL.

Many counts were recorded for this clonotype. The rearrangement links TRBV27 to TRBJ2-7; D uncertain. V lost 3 bases and J 3 bases, leaving 12 bases between the germline ends. The germline CDR1 and CDR2 sequences are MNHEY and SMNVEV (reference sequence). The CDR3 is 14 residues long. This CDR3 is CASSLSSGGYEQYF. CDR3 sequence (DNA): TGTGCCAGCAGTTTGAGTAGTGGTGGCTACGAGCAGTACTTC.

This clonotype occurred a few times. The chain carries TRBV29-1 and TRBJ2-1, with 13 bases fitting TRBD2. CDR3 size: 16 residues. Germline V gives CDR1 SQVTM, CDR2 ANQGSEA. V lost 3 bases to trimming and J lost 3 bases; unmatched junction nucleotides: 5. The CDR3 nucleotides read TGCAGCGTTGATGGGACTAGCGGGACATTCTACAATGAGCAGTTCTTC. It is translated as CSVDGTSGTFYNEQFF.

CDR3: CASSMGQGYGYTF. In DNA, the CDR3 is TGTGCCAGCAGCATGGGACAGGGGTATGGCTACACCTTC. The rearrangement links TRBV12-3 or TRBV12-4 to TRBJ1-2; the match to TRBD1 covers 10 bases. The CDR3 runs 13 residues. With 6 bases clipped from V and 5 bases from J, the junction kept 3 bases outside the gene matches.

The rearrangement joins TRBV18 to TRBJ2-1; D tentatively reads TRBD1 or TRBD2 (7 bases each). The CDR3 runs to 19 residues. The germline V gene has CDR1 KGHSH and CDR2 LQKENI. V dropped 2 bases and J dropped 8 bases, with 28 bases sitting between them. The CDR3 region has the DNA TGTGCCAGCTCACCAAGACAGGGAAAGCGGGAACAGAATTTGTATGAGCAGTTCTTC. Translating gives CASSPRQGKREQNLYEQFF.

J is TRBJ2-1 and V is TRBV20-1, with TRBD2 matching over 10 bases. The CDR3 consists of 12 residues. The ends lost 3 bases at V and 14 bases at J; junction bases unmatched: 7. Germline V gene sequence: CDR1 DFQATT, CDR2 SNEGSKA (reference sequence). CDR3 sequence: CSASLASGSEFF. The DNA of the CDR3 is TGCAGTGCTAGCCTCGCTAGCGGGAGTGAGTTCTTC.

DNA of the CDR3: TGTGCCAGCAGTTTATACAGTGCTGCTTTCTTT. This gives the protein CASSLYSAAFF. The genes are TRBV12-3 or TRBV12-4 and TRBJ1-1; no reliable D call. The CDR3 consists of 11 residues. Trimming removed 2 bases at V and 11 bases at J, with 9 bases between.

The chain employs TRBV12-3 or TRBV12-4 and TRBJ1-5; D may be TRBD1 (6 bases). Trimming took 1 base from V and 4 from J, leaving 11 bases between them. The CDR3 sequence is 15 residues long. The CDR3 here is CASSLGDMINQPQHF. CDR3 DNA: TGTGCCAGCAGTTTAGGGGACATGATAAATCAGCCCCAGCATTTT.

The V and J genes are TRBV7-2 and TRBJ2-7, with 8 bases identical to TRBD2. Germline V lookup: CDR1 SGHTA, CDR2 FQGNSA. This CDR3 has 14 amino acids. J was trimmed by 4 bases and V by 5 bases; bases with no gene match: 7. The CDR3 sequence: CASSPRTSRYEQYF. The CDR3 region has the DNA TGTGCCAGCAGCCCTCGGACTAGCCGTTACGAGCAGTACTTC.

The table lists this clonotype with many counts. The chain employs TRBV7-2 and TRBJ2-3, with 7 bases matching TRBD2. The CDR3 is 14 residues long. CDR1 is SGHTA, CDR2 FQGNSA, per germline. The V and J ends lost 0 bases and 6 bases, in that order; junction bases with no gene match: 3. The CDR3 is CASSLAGGVDTQYF. CDR3 DNA sequence: TGTGCCAGCAGCTTAGCGGGGGGGGTTGATACGCAGTATTTT.

With respect to this clonotype: A read error may explain this, as a much larger clone is one base away. The V call is TRBV29-1, the J call TRBJ2-1; 9 bases map to TRBD2. The CDR3 sequence is 15 residues long. V lost 8 bases and J lost 7; bases outside the gene matches: 15. Germline CDR1 is SQVTM and CDR2 is ANQGSEA. The CDR3 DNA reads TGCAGCACACGAGGGTCCTTAGCGGGGGAGAATGAGCAGTTCTTC. It codes for CSTRGSLAGENEQFF.

V is TRBV6-1 and J is TRBJ2-1; D remains unclear. This CDR3 is 15 amino acids long. Germline V gene lookup returns CDR1 MNHNS and CDR2 SASEGT. V lost 8 bases to trimming and J lost 2 bases, with 16 bases between them. CDR3 sequence (DNA): TGTGCCAGCGGCAGACTCCTACTTACCTACAATGAGCAGTTCTTC. Its protein product is CASGRLLLTYNEQFF.